This TCR beta chain originates from a study of metastatic and nonmetastatic thyroid tumors (dated by TCRdb to 2019 to 2021). In the study overall: The researchers compared repertoires between peripheral blood samples and tumor or nodule tissue samples from patients with malignant or benign thyroid disease.

Here V drops 7 bases and J drops 7 bases, and the junction holds 11 bases not matched to any gene. The CDR3 spans 15 residues, from the cysteine through the phenylalanine. Of all the DNA, just the CDR3 is kept, 45 bases in frame from base 1. CDR1 is given as LNHDA and CDR2 as SQIVND, both from the germline V gene (reference sequence). The method behind the library was PCR. These reads were obtained on an Illumina HiSeq 4000. High-throughput sequencing was used to profile the TCR beta-chain CDR3 region of each patient. On the study's bioinformatics: A classifier to discriminate distant-metastatic papillary thyroid cancer patients was built from CDR3 differences across clinicopathological groups. The Shannon index was used to measure repertoire diversity, and the Morisita-Horn index was used to measure how similar tumor and blood repertoires were. TCRdb took the public reads, trimmed them with fastp at Q25, ran MiXCR for clone calling and kept in-frame beta chains. The authors' filters were not applied to this entry. The sample profile shows more than 25,000 clones; around 7% of them were found once. The ten largest clones capture 43% of the sample.

This clone was observed many times. Its recognized antigen is unknown. Qualities for individual bases were not recorded, and no much larger clone is one base off. On the study overall, not on this receptor specifically: In both blood and tumor samples, TCR beta diversity was reported to be significantly higher in malignant tumors than in benign nodules.

None of the patients had been given any treatment before thyroid surgery. The study retrospectively analysed patient clinical samples collected from the early 2010s to the late 2010s using T-cell receptor beta sequencing. The sequence derives from a female donor with papillary thyroid cancer or a benign thyroid nodule (not recorded which). Some clones in this sample may be carry-over from other donors' samples. The sequence is built from TRBV19 and TRBJ2-1, and TRBD2 matches 9 of the central bases. Sequencing was done on a sample of blood. The CDR3 reads as follows: CASIPGGRAINEQFF. In nucleotides, the sequence is TGTGCCAGTATTCCGGGCGGGAGGGCGATAAATGAGCAGTTCTTC. This CDR3, with the reference TRBV19 and TRBJ2-1 proteins standing in past its ends, gives the full variable domain DGGITQSPKYLFRKEGQNVTLSCEQNLNHDAMYWYRQDPGQGLRLIYYSQIVNDFQKGDIAEGYSVSREKKESFPLTVTSAQKNPTAFYLCASIPGGRAINEQFFGPGTRLTVL.